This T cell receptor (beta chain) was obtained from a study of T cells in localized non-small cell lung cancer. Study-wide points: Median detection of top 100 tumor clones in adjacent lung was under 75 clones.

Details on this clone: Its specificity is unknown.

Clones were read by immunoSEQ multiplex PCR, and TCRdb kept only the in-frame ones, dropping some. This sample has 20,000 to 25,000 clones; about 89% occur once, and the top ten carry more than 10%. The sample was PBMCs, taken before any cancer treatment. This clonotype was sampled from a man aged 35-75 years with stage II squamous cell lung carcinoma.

CDR3 protein: CATSIGGGKITGELFF. The CDR3 coding sequence is TGTGCCACCAGCATCGGCGGGGGGAAGATCACCGGGGAGCTGTTTTTT. V gene TRBV15 combines with J gene TRBJ2-2; 8 bases agree with TRBD2. The CDR3 contains 16 residues. Germline CDR1 reads LNHNV; CDR2 reads YYDKDF (reference sequence). The junction had 8 bases not matched to a gene; V was cut back by 4 bases and J by 4 bases.